Below are 25 T cell receptor beta chains sequenced from a single sample in a study of CD4 and CD8 cells across lung adenocarcinoma regions. TCRdb independently ran MiXCR on the PCR reads; one entry per CDR3 protein. The table shows roughly 20,000 distinct CDR3 sequences, with roughly half occurring only once. The source material was CD8+ T cells from the center of a lung tumor. The receptor source for this set is a female donor with lung adenocarcinoma. The CD4 and CD8 labels of this study may be unreliable.

The sample holds one count of this clonotype. This rearrangement joins TRBV6-1 to TRBJ2-1; D gene uncertain. V shed 7 bases and J shed 0 bases, with 7 bases lying between them. The CDR3 contains 13 residues. Germline CDR1 and CDR2: MNHNS and SASEGT. The CDR3 region is CASKWFSYNEQFF. The DNA for the CDR3 is TGTGCCAGCAAGTGGTTCTCCTACAATGAGCAGTTCTTC.

For the CDR3, the DNA is TGTGCCAGCAGGCCCCCGGGACAGTCCTACGAGCAGTACTTC. Its protein product is CASRPPGQSYEQYF. The genes are TRBV6-1 and TRBJ2-1; 7 positions match TRBD1. Judging by the DNA end, TRBJ2-7 fits better; the J call may be wrong. This CDR3 region has 14 residues. In germline, CDR1 is MNHNS, CDR2 SASEGT.

The V and J genes are TRBV6-1 and TRBJ2-5; either TRBD1 or TRBD2 may supply D (6 bases each). Per the germline V gene, CDR1 is MNHNS and CDR2 is SASEGT. The CDR3 contains 16 residues. V was trimmed by 6 bases and J by 8 bases, leaving 25 bases between them. The CDR3 is CASRGLGGADKDTQYF. The CDR3 DNA sequence: TGTGCCAGCAGGGGCCTGGGGGGCGCCGACAAGGACACCCAGTACTTC.

This chain joins TRBV6-2 or TRBV6-3 and TRBJ2-4, with TRBD2 identical over 9 bases. The J call may be in error: the DNA end matches TRBJ2-7 better. Germline V gene data show CDR1 as MNHEY and CDR2 as SVGEGT. The CDR3 has 15 residues. The CDR3, as DNA: TGTGCCAGCACCGGACTAGCGCCGAATTCCTACGAGCAGTACTTC. Its protein product is CASTGLAPNSYEQYF.

This chain links TRBV27 with TRBJ2-5; TRBD2 matches at 7 bases. The CDR3 loop spans 14 amino acids. The germline V gene has CDR1 MNHEY and CDR2 SMNVEV (reference sequence). The CDR3 DNA reads as TGTGCGGGCAGTCTGGGGGGGGACCAGGGTACGCAGTACTTC. It encodes CAGSLGGDQGTQYF.

The rearrangement uses TRBV6-1 and TRBJ1-2; weak D call: TRBD1 (5 bases). Trimming left V 5 bases short and J 3 bases short, with 16 bases between. This CDR3 has 15 amino acids. Germline V gene data show CDR1 as MNHNS and CDR2 as SASEGT. The CDR3 nucleotides are TGTGCCAGCAGTACCGGGGGACTGAACCACTATGGCTACACCTTC. This sequence encodes CASSTGGLNHYGYTF.

Regarding this clonotype: One junction end disagrees with the germline gene, perhaps due to a read error. The chain carries TRBV10-1 and TRBJ2-3, with D hard to call. The length of the CDR3 is 14 residues. Per the germline V gene, CDR1 is WNHNN and CDR2 is SYGVQD (reference sequence). The CDR3 DNA sequence: TGCGCCAGCACGGTCAGGCGAGACAAAAACATGCAGTATTTC. Translation gives CASTVRRDKNMQYF.

This sequence joins TRBV11-2 and TRBJ2-2, with 8 bases matching TRBD1. Losses at the gene ends were 8 bases for V and 8 bases for J; bases not matched to a gene: 7. The germline V gene has CDR1 SGHAT and CDR2 FQNNGV. The CDR3 is 13 amino acids. CDR3 DNA sequence: TGTGCCAGCCAACCCGGACAGGGAGGGGAGCTGTTTTTT. As protein: CASQPGQGGELFF.

A remark on this clonotype: One end of the junction fails to match germline, which may point to a read error. The CDR3 DNA reads as TGCGCCAGCAGTACGACGGGACGGTACCAAGATACCCAGTATTTC. As protein: CASSTTGRYQDTQYF. J is TRBJ2-3 and V is TRBV10-2, with D possibly being TRBD1 or TRBD2 (5 bases each). The germline gives CDR1 WSHSY, CDR2 SAAADI. The CDR3 extends over 15 amino acids.

V is TRBV20-1 and J is TRBJ2-5, with a possible D match to TRBD2 (6 bases). Deletions cut 6 bases from V and 5 bases from J, with 25 bases between. The CDR3 loop spans 16 amino acids. CDR1 and CDR2 (germline): DFQATT, SNEGSKA (reference sequence). The CDR3 nucleotides are TGCAGTGCCGGGGTACACGGGAGAATGGTCACGGAGACCCAGTACTTC. Its translation is CSAGVHGRMVTETQYF.

This clonotype appeared once. The CDR3, as DNA: TGTGCCAGCATTGACGTGCTCCTCGAGGGTGCTAACACAGAGGCGCAGTTTTTT. Encoded protein: CASIDVLLEGANTEAQFF. This chain links TRBV6-1 with TRBJ2-2, with D tentatively TRBD2 (5 bases). V lost 7 bases and J lost 16, with 37 bases in between. CDR1 MNHNS and CDR2 SASEGT come from the germline V gene. The CDR3 is 18 amino acids.

This clonotype was found many times. The chain joins TRBV6-1 to TRBJ2-7; 7 positions match TRBD1. The CDR3 is 14 residues long. Germline assignment: CDR1 MNHNS and CDR2 SASEGT. Trimming at V came to 6 bases and at J to 0 bases, leaving 5 bases not matched to a gene. CDR3 amino acids: CASRDRESSYEQYV. The CDR3 DNA is TGTGCCAGCAGAGACAGGGAGAGCTCCTACGAGCAGTACGTC.

The chain joins TRBV10-3 to TRBJ2-1; 9 bases fit TRBD1. There are 16 residues in the CDR3. Per the germline V gene, CDR1 is ENHRY and CDR2 is SYGVKD. Trimming removed 2 bases from V and 6 bases from J; junction bases left unmatched: 8. The CDR3 DNA sequence: TGTGCCATCAGTGAGCCGGGACAGGGCACTTCCAATGAGCAGTTCTTC. Translation: CAISEPGQGTSNEQFF.

In this sample, this clonotype is large. The CDR3 sequence: CAISGLAVYNEQFF. In nucleotides, the CDR3 is TGTGCCATCTCGGGACTAGCGGTCTACAATGAGCAGTTCTTC. The chain has TRBV10-3 and TRBJ2-1; 11 nucleotides match TRBD2. V was pared by 8 bases and J by 3 bases, with 3 bases of the junction left unmatched. This CDR3 is built from 14 residues. CDR1 and CDR2 (germline): ENHRY, SYGVKD.

The chain recombines TRBV28 with TRBJ1-5; no reliable D call. The V end was cut by 1 base, the J end by 3 bases, with 13 bases between. The germline gives CDR1 MDHEN, CDR2 SYDVKM. The CDR3 is 16 amino acids. The DNA for the CDR3 is TGTGCCAGCAGTTTATCCAAACGACCGATCAATCAGCCCCAGCATTTT. As protein: CASSLSKRPINQPQHF.

This clonotype was detected only a few times. The chain combines TRBV6-1 with TRBJ2-7; no firm D call. This CDR3 has 11 residues. Trimming removed 7 bases at V and 1 base at J, with 5 bases between. Germline-derived CDR1 and CDR2 are MNHNS and SASEGT. The CDR3, as DNA: TGTGCCAGCATCGGGTCCTACGAGCAGTACTTC. Residues: CASIGSYEQYF.

This chain connects TRBV27 to TRBJ2-5, with a tentative D call TRBD2 (5 bases). The ends were cut back, 6 bases at V and 0 bases at J, with 17 bases in the middle. Germline V lookup: CDR1 MNHEY, CDR2 SMNVEV (reference sequence). The CDR3 has 16 residues. In DNA, the CDR3 is TGTGCCAGCAGGATAAGAGCGGCCACGTACCAAGAGACCCAGTACTTC. Amino acid sequence: CASRIRAATYQETQYF.

This clonotype was recorded a few times. This rearrangement joins TRBV6-5 to TRBJ2-1; maybe TRBD2 (7 bases). The CDR3 spans 15 residues. Trimming cost V 0 bases and J 8 bases, with 14 bases left between them. Per the germline V gene, CDR1 is MNHEY and CDR2 is SVGAGI. CDR3 loop: CASSYSGGGFDEQFF. CDR3 coding DNA: TGTGCCAGCAGTTACTCAGGGGGGGGTTTCGATGAGCAGTTCTTC.

This clonotype was counted once. The chain has TRBV27 and TRBJ2-1, with 11 bases aligning to TRBD2. This CDR3 spans 17 amino acids. Germline CDR1 MNHEY, CDR2 SMNVEV (reference sequence). V lost 3 bases to trimming and J lost 5 bases; unmatched junction nucleotides: 9. CDR3 nucleotides: TGTGCCAGCAGTTTTGGTAGTGGACTAGCGGGCCACAATGAGCAGTTCTTC. Protein: CASSFGSGLAGHNEQFF.

The J gene is TRBJ2-4, the V gene TRBV6-1, with D possibly TRBD2 on 6 matching bases. Germline V lookup: CDR1 MNHNS, CDR2 SASEGT. This CDR3 spans 13 amino acids. The DNA of the CDR3 is TGTGCGGCGGGGCTGTGGGCCAAAGATACTCAGTACTTC. This translates into CAAGLWAKDTQYF.

Comments on this clonotype: The junction departs from germline at one end; a sequencing error may be responsible. This rearrangement joins TRBV6-1 to TRBJ2-4; TRBD2 might be the D (5 bases). The V gene's germline CDR1 is MNHNS and CDR2 SASEGT. This CDR3 has 15 amino acids. DNA for the CDR3: TGTGCCAGCAGTGAATGGGCCGGAGGCCAAGATACGCAGTACTTT. This sequence encodes CASSEWAGGQDTQYF.

There are many counts of this clonotype. The V and J genes are TRBV6-1 and TRBJ2-1, with TRBD2 matching over 8 bases. Per the germline V gene, CDR1 is MNHNS and CDR2 is SASEGT. J gave up 4 bases and V 5 bases, and 7 bases lay outside the gene matches. The CDR3 runs 15 residues. The CDR3 spells CASSTGTSGYNEQFF. The CDR3 bases are TGTGCCAGCAGTACCGGAACTAGCGGTTACAATGAGCAGTTCTTC.

CDR3 coding DNA: TGTGCCAGCAGCTTAGAGGCGGGGGGAACCTACAATGAGCAGTTCTTC. This encodes CASSLEAGGTYNEQFF. The V call is TRBV7-8, the J call TRBJ2-1; 8 bases map to TRBD2. This CDR3 is built from 16 residues. With V trimmed by 1 base and J by 2 bases, 4 bases remained unmatched. In germline, CDR1 is SGHVS, CDR2 FQNEAQ.

Note on this clonotype: The junction differs from germline at one of its ends, possibly a read error. The chain links TRBV10-1 to TRBJ2-5; D is undetermined. This CDR3 is built from 14 residues. CDR1 and CDR2 from the germline V gene are WNHNN and SYGVQD (reference sequence). The CDR3 DNA is TGCGCCAGCAAGGTCAGGCAAGACCCAGAGACCCAGTACTTT. It encodes CASKVRQDPETQYF.

The rearrangement uses TRBV14 and TRBJ2-1; D is possibly TRBD2 (6 bases). V was shortened by 2 bases and J by 8 bases, with 16 bases between the two germline ends. The length of the CDR3 is 15 residues. Germline V gene sequence: CDR1 SGHDN, CDR2 FVKESK. The CDR3 loop is CASSQMARGDHEQFF. The CDR3 bases are TGTGCCAGCAGCCAAATGGCGCGGGGAGACCATGAGCAGTTCTTC.